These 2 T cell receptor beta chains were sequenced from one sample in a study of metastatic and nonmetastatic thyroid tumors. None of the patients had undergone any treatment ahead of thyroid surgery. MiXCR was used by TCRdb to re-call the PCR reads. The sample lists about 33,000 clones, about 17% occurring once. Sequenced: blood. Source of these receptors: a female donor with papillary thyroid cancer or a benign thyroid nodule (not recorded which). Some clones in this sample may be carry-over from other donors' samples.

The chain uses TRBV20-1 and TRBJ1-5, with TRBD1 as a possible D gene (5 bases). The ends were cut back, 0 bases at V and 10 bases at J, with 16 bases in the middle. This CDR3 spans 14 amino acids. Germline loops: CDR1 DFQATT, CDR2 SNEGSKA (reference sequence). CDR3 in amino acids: CSAREPRGEHPQHF. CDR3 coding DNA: TGCAGTGCTAGAGAGCCGAGGGGAGAACACCCCCAGCATTTT.

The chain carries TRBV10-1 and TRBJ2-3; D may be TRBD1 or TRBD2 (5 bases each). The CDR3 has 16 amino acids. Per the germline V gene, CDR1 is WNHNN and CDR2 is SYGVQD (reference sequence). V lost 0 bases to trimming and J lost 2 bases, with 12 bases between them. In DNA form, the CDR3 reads TGCGCCAGCAGTGAGTCGAGGGGACGGGACACAGATACGCAGTATTTT. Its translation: CASSESRGRDTDTQYF.